Listed here is a single T cell receptor (beta chain). In this sample, this clone turned up once. The antigen this receptor binds is unknown. No base quality values were provided; no much bigger clone lies one nucleotide off. Germline trimming amounts to 2 bases on V and 6 bases on J, with 6 as the count of junction bases outside the gene matches. The CDR3 starts with the cysteine, ends with the phenylalanine, and has 15 residues. This entry keeps only the CDR3 DNA: 45 bases, framed from base 1. CDR1 is given as LGHDT and CDR2 as YNNKEL, both from the germline V gene (reference sequence). This entry comes from a study of blood T cell repertoires in COVID-19 (dated by TCRdb to the early 2020s). Regarding the complete study: Samples from collaborators originated in the United States, Italy and Spain and spanned both the acute and convalescent phases of COVID-19. The prospective study material was composed of cDNA or gDNA derived from T cells, B-cell-depleted T cells, or PBMCs. The dataset comprised deeply sampled blood TCRbeta repertoires from subjects exposed to, actively infected with, or recovered from COVID-19. A freely available public database, intended as a resource for researchers studying the immune response to SARS-CoV-2, is where the repertoires were released. The samples were drawn from the first 160 participants of the ongoing ImmuneRACE study and from some 1,300 subjects provided by 6 global collaborators. The sample metadata nearly always contained a de-identified subject ID, COVID-19 status, age in years and sex. Where HLA class I and class II types were available, the types were taken from metadata supplied by the sample provider, not from assay-based typing.

The collaborating institutions used their own protocols to collect whole blood in K2EDTA tubes. Collaborator samples were shipped for TCRbeta analysis as frozen whole blood, isolated PBMCs, or DNA extracted from either sample type. TCRbeta CDR3 regions were amplified from genomic DNA using the immunoSEQ Assay, a bias-controlled multiplex PCR. The study's own analysis went as follows. Nucleated cell counts per sample were estimated from amplification of reference gene primers within the assay. Sequence reads were collapsed and filtered to measure the absolute abundance of every unique TCRbeta CDR3 rearrangement. For each sample, productive Simpson clonality was calculated as the square root of Simpson's diversity index across productive rearrangements. TCRdb mirrors the immuneACCESS table, restricted to in-frame sequences. Some clones are absent from its copies; in checked studies, under half trace to an unresolved V gene, and the reason for the others is unknown. The V and J calls and clone size were taken over from that table, and D and trimming were inferred from the DNA. In all, the sample holds approximately 150,000 clones, and about 91% of those were seen once. The ten largest clones take up around 1.4% of the sample.

On the study overall, not on this receptor specifically: How much clinical and demographic metadata was included differed by source and by participant, and the metadata was provided uncurated.

Specimen: peripheral blood. The chain links TRBV3-1 (or the pseudogene TRBV3-2) with TRBJ2-7; TRBD2 agrees with 11 junctional bases. This receptor was obtained from a woman between 45 and 60 years old with acute or convalescent COVID-19. For the CDR3, the sequence is CASSQHTSGGSEQYF. The nucleotides are TGTGCCAGCAGCCAACACACTAGCGGGGGATCCGAGCAGTACTTC.